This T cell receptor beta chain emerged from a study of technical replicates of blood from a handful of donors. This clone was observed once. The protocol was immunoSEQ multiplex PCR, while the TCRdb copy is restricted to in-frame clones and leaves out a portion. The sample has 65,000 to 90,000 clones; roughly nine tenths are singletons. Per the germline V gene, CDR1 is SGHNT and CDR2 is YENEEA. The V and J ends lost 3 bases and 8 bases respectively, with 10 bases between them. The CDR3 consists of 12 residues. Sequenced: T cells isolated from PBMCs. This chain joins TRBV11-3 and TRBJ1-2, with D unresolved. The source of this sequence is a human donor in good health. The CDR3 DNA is TGTGCCAGCAGCTTGAGGGCGGACGGCTACACCTTC. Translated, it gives CASSLRADGYTF.